This entry concerns a single TCR beta chain. This clone was seen just once. Its antigen specificity is not known. No base quality information exists; no much larger clone differs at one position. Enrolling through a virtual design, the prospective study's participants ranged in age from roughly 18 to 95 years and lived across roughly 24 United States geographic areas. In the prospective study, cohorts were assigned on the basis of participant-reported clinical history obtained from a screening survey and a study questionnaire. Recovered participants in ImmuneRACE Cohort 3 were defined by two consecutive negative NP/OP PCR tests, clearance by a healthcare professional, or resolution of symptoms. In the prospective study, mobile phlebotomists collected whole blood, serum and a nasopharyngeal or oropharyngeal swab from each participant. Participants in the prospective study had the option to provide additional blood draws and questionnaires over an approximately two-month period. Before DNA extraction, prospective study blood samples were shipped either frozen or at room temperature.

The entry originates in a study of blood T cell repertoires in COVID-19 (TCRdb year 2020). Study-wide context: Samples covering the acute and convalescent phases of COVID-19 were provided by collaborators in the United States, Italy and Spain. The prospective study material was composed of cDNA or gDNA derived from T cells, B-cell-depleted T cells, or PBMCs. Subjects who had been exposed to COVID-19, were actively infected with it, or had recovered from it provided the deeply sampled blood TCRbeta repertoires that made up the dataset. The repertoires were made available in a free public database intended to serve as a resource for research on the immune response to SARS-CoV-2. The samples were drawn from the first 160 participants of the ongoing ImmuneRACE study and from 1,254 subjects provided by 6 global collaborators. A de-identified subject ID, COVID-19 status, age in years and sex were almost always included in the sample metadata. HLA class I and class II types, where available, came from metadata supplied by the sample provider rather than from assay-based typing.

The immunoSEQ Assay, a bias-controlled multiplex PCR, was used to amplify TCRbeta CDR3 regions from genomic DNA. Processing in the source paper ran as follows. The number of nucleated cells in each sample was estimated by amplification of reference gene primers within the assay. To quantify the absolute abundance of each unique TCRbeta CDR3 rearrangement, sequence reads were collapsed and filtered. Productive Simpson clonality was computed per sample as the square root of Simpson's diversity index over productive rearrangements. In its TCRdb copy, this immuneACCESS table keeps in-frame sequences only and misses some clones. Where compared with another copy, unresolved V genes explain less than half of these, and the others have no known cause. V and J calls plus clone size are reproduced from that table; the DNA served to infer D and trimming. The sample table contains almost 250,000 clones; only one count was recorded for more than 85% of them. The ten largest account for around 4% of the sample.

Broader findings and caveats from the paper: How much clinical and demographic metadata was included differed by source and by participant, and the metadata was provided uncurated.

Sequenced sample: PBMCs or T cells enriched from blood (not recorded which). The sequence was collected from a woman aged 25 to 39 who had recovered from COVID-19.

The nucleotide sequence is TGTGCCAGCAGCGTAGCCGGGGGGCAGAACTATGGCTACACCTTC. Translated, this is CASSVAGGQNYGYTF. This chain is built from TRBV9 and TRBJ1-2, with TRBD1 as a weak D call on 6 bases. The germline ends are 11 bases apart after V is trimmed by 0 bases and J by 2 bases. From cysteine to phenylalanine, the CDR3 is 15 amino acids long. Of the read, only the CDR3 DNA is kept; its 45 bases are in frame from base 1. The germline V gene provides CDR1 SGDLS and CDR2 YYNGEE.